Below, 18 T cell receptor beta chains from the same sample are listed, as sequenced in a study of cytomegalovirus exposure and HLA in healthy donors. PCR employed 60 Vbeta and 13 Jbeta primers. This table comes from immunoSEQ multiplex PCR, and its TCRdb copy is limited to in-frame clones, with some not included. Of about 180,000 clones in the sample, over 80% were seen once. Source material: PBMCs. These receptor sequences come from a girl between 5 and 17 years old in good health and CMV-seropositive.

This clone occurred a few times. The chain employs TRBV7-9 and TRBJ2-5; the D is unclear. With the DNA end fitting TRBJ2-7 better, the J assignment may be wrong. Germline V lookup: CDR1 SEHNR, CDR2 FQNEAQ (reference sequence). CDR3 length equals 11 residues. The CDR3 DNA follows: TGTGCCAGCAGCCTCAACTACGAGCAGTACTTC. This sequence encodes CASSLNYEQYF.

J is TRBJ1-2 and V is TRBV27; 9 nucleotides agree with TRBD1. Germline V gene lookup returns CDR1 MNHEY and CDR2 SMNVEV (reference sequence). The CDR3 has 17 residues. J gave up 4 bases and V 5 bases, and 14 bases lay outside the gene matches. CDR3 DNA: TGTGCCAGCAGTCTCAACAGGGGGCCTCTAAGCCGCTATGGCTACACCTTC. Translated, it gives CASSLNRGPLSRYGYTF.

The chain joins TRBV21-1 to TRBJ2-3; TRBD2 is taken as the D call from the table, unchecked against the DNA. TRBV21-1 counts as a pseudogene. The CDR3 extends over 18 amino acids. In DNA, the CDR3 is TGTGCCAGGGGACTAGCGAGAATCTACGGCATCCGCACAGATACGCAGTATTTT. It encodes CARGLARIYGIRTDTQYF.

The chain's CDR3 is CASREADTQYF. CDR3 nucleotide sequence: TGCGCCAGCCGAGAGGCAGATACGCAGTATTTT. The rearrangement links TRBV5-1 to TRBJ2-3; no reliable D call. Germline CDR1 reads SGHRS; CDR2 reads YFSETQ. The CDR3 loop spans 11 amino acids. The V and J ends lost 7 bases and 4 bases respectively, with 7 bases between them.

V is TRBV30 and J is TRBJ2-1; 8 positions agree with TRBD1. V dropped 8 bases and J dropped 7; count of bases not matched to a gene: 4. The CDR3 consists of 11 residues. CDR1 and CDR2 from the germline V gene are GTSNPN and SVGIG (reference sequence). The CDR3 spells CAVDRVNEQFF. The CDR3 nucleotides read TGTGCCGTGGACAGGGTGAATGAGCAGTTCTTC.

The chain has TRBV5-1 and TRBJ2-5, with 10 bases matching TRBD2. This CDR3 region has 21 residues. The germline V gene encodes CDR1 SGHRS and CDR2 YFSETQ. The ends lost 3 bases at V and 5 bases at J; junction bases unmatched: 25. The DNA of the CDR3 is TGCGCCAGCAGCTCGAGAAGAACAACTAGCGGGGCAAATCCAAATTGGGAGACCCAGTACTTC. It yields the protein CASSSRRTTSGANPNWETQYF.

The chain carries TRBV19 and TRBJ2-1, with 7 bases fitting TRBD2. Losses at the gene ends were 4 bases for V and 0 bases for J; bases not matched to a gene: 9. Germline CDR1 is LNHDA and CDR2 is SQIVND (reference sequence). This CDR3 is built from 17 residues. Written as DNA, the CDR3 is TGTGCCAGTAGTACTGGCGTAGCGGGTAGCTCCTACAATGAGCAGTTCTTC. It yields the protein CASSTGVAGSSYNEQFF.

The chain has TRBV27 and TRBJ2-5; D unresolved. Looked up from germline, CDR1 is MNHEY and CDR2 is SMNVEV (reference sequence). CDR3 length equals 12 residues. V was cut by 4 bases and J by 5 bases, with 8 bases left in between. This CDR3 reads CASSSPRETQYF. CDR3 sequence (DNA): TGTGCCAGCAGTTCGCCACGGGAGACCCAGTACTTC.

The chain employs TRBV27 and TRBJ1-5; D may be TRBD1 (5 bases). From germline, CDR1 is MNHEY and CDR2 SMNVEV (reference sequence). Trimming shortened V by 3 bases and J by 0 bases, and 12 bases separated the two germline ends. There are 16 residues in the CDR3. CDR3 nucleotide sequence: TGTGCCAGCAGTTTGATGGGGGGTTATAGCAATCAGCCCCAGCATTTT. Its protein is CASSLMGGYSNQPQHF.

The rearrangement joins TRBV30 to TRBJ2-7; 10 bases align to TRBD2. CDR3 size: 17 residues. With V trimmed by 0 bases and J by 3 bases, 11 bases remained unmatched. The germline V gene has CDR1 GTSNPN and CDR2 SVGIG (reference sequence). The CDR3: CAWSVRRASGSGYEQYF. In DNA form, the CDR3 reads TGTGCCTGGAGTGTAAGAAGAGCTAGCGGGAGTGGCTACGAGCAGTACTTC. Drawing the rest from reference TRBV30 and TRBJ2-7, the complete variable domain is SQTIHQWPATLVQPVGSPLSLECTVEGTSNPNLYWYRQAAGRGLQLLFYSVGIGQISSEVPQNLSASRPQDRQFILSSKKLLLSDSGFYLCAWSVRRASGSGYEQYFGPGTRLTVT.

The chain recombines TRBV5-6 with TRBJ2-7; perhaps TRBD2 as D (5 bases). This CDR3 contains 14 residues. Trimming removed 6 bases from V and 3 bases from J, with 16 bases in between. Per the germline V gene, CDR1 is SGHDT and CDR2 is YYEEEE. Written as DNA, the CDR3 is TGTGCCAGCAACGGGATGGCAGACATCTACGAGCAGTACTTC. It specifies CASNGMADIYEQYF.

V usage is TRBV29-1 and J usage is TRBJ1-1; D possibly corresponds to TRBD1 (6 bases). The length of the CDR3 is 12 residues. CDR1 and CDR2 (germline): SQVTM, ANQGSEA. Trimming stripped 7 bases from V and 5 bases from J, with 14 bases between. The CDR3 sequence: CSAGTGTTEAFF. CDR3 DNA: TGCAGCGCCGGCACAGGGACGACTGAAGCTTTCTTT. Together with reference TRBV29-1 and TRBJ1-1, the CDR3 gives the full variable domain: SAVISQKPSRDICQRGTSLTIQCQVDSQVTMMFWYRQQPGQSLTLIATANQGSEATYESGFVIDKFPISRPNLTFSTLTVSNMSPEDSSIYLCSAGTGTTEAFFGQGTRLTVV.

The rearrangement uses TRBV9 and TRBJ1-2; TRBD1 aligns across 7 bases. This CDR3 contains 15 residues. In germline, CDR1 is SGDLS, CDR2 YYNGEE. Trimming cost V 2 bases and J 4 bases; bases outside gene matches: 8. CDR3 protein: CASSVQGGLGYGYTF. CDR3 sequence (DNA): TGTGCCAGCAGCGTCCAAGGGGGCCTGGGCTATGGCTACACCTTC.

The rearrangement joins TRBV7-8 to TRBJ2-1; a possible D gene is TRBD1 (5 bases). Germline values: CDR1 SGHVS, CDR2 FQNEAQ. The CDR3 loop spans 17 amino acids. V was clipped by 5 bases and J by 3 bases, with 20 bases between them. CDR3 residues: CASSHLRAGRNYNEQFF. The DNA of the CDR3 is TGTGCCAGCAGCCACCTACGGGCAGGGCGGAACTACAATGAGCAGTTCTTC. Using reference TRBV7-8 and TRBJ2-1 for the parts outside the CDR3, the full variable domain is GAGVSQSPRYKVAKRGQDVALRCDPISGHVSLFWYQQALGQGPEFLTYFQNEAQLDKSGLPSDRFFAERPEGSVSTLKIQRTQQEDSAVYLCASSHLRAGRNYNEQFFGPGTRLTVL.

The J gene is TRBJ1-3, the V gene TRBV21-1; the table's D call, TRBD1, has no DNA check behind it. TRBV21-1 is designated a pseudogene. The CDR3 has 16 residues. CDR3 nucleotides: TGTGCCAGCAGCAAACAGCCACAGGGAACTGGAAACACCATATATTTT. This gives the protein CASSKQPQGTGNTIYF.

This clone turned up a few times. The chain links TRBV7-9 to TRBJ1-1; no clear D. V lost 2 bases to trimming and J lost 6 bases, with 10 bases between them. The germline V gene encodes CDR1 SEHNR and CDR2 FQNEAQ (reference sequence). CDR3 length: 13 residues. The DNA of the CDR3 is TGTGCCAGCAGCTTAAACGTGAGGGCTGAAGCTTTCTTT. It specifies CASSLNVRAEAFF.

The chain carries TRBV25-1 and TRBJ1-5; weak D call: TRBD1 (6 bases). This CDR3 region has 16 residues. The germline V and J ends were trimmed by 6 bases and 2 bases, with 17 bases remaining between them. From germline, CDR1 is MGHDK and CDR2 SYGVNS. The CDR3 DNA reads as TGTGCCAGCAGCGAGGGGGGGGCAGGGGGCAATCAGCCCCAGCATTTT. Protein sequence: CASSEGGAGGNQPQHF.

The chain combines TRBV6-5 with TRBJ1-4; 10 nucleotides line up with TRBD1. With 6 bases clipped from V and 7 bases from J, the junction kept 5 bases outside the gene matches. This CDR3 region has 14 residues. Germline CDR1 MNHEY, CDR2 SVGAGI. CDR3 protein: CASSRGQGLEKLFF. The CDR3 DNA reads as TGTGCCAGCAGCCGGGGACAGGGGCTTGAAAAACTGTTTTTT.